This T cell receptor beta chain was obtained from a study of cytomegalovirus exposure and HLA in healthy donors. About the research overall: Later, an analysis reported that the roughly 120 validation repertoires had used the same platform as the approximately 680 first-cohort repertoires.

Points on this clone: Its target is unknown.

Study results and limitations: A classifier reportedly called cytomegalovirus status with high sensitivity and specificity.

CDR3 length: 21 residues. Here immunoSEQ multiplex PCR was the method, and the copy in TCRdb shows in-frame clones only, minus some. The sample yields 97,000 or so clones, 70% to 90% seen once. V and J are TRBV12-2 and TRBJ2-7; TRBD2, the table's D call, was not compared with the DNA. TRBV12-2 is a pseudogene. The source material was PBMCs. This clonotype originated in a woman aged 25-40 years in good health and CMV-seronegative. In DNA form, the CDR3 reads TGTGCAAGTCGCTTAGTAACCGGACTAGCGGGAGAGGGGGAGGGGCTTTACGAGCAGTACTTC. This gives the protein CASRLVTGLAGEGEGLYEQYF.